This TCR beta chain was captured by sequencing in a study of T cell responses to AZD1222 COVID-19 vaccine. Across the study: Combined were second doses at about 4 or about 12 weeks.

Using immunoSEQ multiplex PCR, the repertoire was profiled, and TCRdb retains in-frame clones only, with some absent. This table holds 80,000 to 95,000 clones, about nine tenths found once. Trimming left V 0 bases short and J 11 bases short, with 13 bases between. Germline loops: CDR1 MNHEY, CDR2 SVGAGI. This CDR3 contains 13 residues. The chain has TRBV6-5 and TRBJ1-1; D unresolved. This receptor was obtained from an adult in good health. Sequencing was performed on peripheral blood, taken on day 0 of AZD1222 vaccination. The CDR3 protein is CASSYSTGVGAFF. The CDR3 DNA reads TGTGCCAGCAGTTACTCGACCGGGGTTGGTGCTTTCTTT.